This TCR beta chain was obtained from a study of blood T cell repertoires in COVID-19. The overall study: PBMCs, B-cell-depleted T cells, or T cells were the source of the cDNA or gDNA that made up the material.

Deletions cut 0 bases from V and 2 bases from J, with 8 bases between. CDR1 SGHDN and CDR2 FVKESK come from the germline V gene. The CDR3 extends over 14 amino acids. The assay was immunoSEQ multiplex PCR, and TCRdb's table has in-frame clones only and misses some. The sample includes 310,000 or so clones, about 84% seen only once; the top ten take 1.6%. Sequencing was performed on peripheral blood. The receptor was isolated from a woman aged 50 to 65 with acute or convalescent COVID-19. The rearrangement links TRBV14 to TRBJ2-7; no clear D. The CDR3 DNA is TGTGCCAGCAGCCAAGACCTTCTAACCTACGAGCAGTACTTC. This translates into CASSQDLLTYEQYF.